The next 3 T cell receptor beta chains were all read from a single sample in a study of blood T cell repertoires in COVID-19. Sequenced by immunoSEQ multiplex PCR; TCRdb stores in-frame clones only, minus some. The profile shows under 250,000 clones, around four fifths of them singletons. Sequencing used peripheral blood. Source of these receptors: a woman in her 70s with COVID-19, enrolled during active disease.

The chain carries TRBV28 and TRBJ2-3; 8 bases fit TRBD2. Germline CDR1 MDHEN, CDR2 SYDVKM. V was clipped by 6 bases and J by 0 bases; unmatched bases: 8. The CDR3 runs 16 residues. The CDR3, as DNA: TGTGCCAGCAGCAGCGGGAGCCTCAGCAGCACAGATACGCAGTATTTT. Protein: CASSSGSLSSTDTQYF. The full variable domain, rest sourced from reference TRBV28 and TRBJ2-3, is DVKVTQSSRYLVKRTGEKVFLECVQDMDHENMFWYRQDPGLGLRLIYFSYDVKMKEKGDIPEGYSVSREKKERFSLILESASTNQTSMYLCASSSGSLSSTDTQYFGPGTRLTVL.

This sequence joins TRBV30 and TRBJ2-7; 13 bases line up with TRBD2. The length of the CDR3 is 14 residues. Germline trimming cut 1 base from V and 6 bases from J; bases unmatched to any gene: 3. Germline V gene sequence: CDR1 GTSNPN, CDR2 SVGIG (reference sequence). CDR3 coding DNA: TGTGCCTGGAGTGGGGGACTAGCGGGAAGCGAGCAGTACTTC. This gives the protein CAWSGGLAGSEQYF.

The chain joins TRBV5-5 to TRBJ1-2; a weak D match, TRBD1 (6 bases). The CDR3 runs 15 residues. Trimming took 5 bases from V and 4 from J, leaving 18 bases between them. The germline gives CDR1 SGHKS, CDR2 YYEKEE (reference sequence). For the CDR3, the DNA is TGTGCCAGCAGTCCGGGACACCAAACCGGCTATGGCTACACCTTC. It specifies CASSPGHQTGYGYTF.